This T cell receptor beta chain was retrieved from a study of OX40 agonist ivuxolimab in advanced cancers. The CDR3 has 11 residues. V lost 10 bases, J lost 7 bases, and 11 bases lay in between. CDR1 and CDR2 (germline): MNHNS, SASEGT. Patients were excluded for autoimmune disease history or systemic immunosuppression. TCRdb keeps only in-frame clones here, not all; method: immunoSEQ multiplex PCR. This table has 40,000 to 60,000 clones, approximately 92% appearing once. Sequences were derived from CD4+ or CD8+ T cells sorted from blood, sampled in a trial of the OX40 agonist ivuxolimab. The sequence was obtained from an adult with an advanced solid tumor such as melanoma, head and neck, liver or kidney cancer. The chain joins TRBV6-1 to TRBJ2-1; TRBD1 or TRBD2 may be the D gene (5 bases each). Written as DNA, the CDR3 is TGTGCCACGTGTGAGGGGAATGAGCAGTTCTTC. Its protein product is CATCEGNEQFF.